This TCR beta chain came from a study of beta chain features in type 1 diabetes. V was pared by 0 bases and J by 6 bases, with 11 bases between. The length of the CDR3 is 13 residues. CDR1 and CDR2 from the germline V gene are GTSNPN and SVGIG (reference sequence). Of the isolated RNA, all was reverse transcribed, and so the sequenced material was expressed TCRB transcripts. The repertoire was sequenced with immunoSEQ multiplex PCR; TCRdb's copy has only in-frame clones and lacks some. This sample has about 260,000 clones, with approximately 70% found just once. This clone was seen only a few times. The J gene is TRBJ1-2, the V gene TRBV30; no reliable D call. This sequence was found in a young man in good health. The sequencing sample was made of naive CD4+ T cells from blood. The CDR3 loop is CAWSVKRQDGYTF. As DNA, the CDR3 is TGTGCCTGGAGTGTCAAGAGGCAAGATGGCTACACCTTC.